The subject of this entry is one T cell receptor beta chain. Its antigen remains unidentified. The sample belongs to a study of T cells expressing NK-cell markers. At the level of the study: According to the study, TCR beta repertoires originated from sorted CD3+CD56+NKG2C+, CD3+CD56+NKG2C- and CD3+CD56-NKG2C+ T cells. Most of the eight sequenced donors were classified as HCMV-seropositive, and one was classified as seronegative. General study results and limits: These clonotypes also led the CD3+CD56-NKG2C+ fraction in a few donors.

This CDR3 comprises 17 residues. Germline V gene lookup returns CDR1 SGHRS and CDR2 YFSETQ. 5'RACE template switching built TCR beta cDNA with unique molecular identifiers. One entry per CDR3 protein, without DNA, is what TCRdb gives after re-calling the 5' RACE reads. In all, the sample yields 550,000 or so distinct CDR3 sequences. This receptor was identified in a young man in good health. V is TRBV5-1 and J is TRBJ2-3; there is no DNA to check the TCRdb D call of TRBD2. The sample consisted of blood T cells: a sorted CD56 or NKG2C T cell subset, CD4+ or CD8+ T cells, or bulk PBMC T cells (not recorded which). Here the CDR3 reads CASSWNRDYISTDTQYF.